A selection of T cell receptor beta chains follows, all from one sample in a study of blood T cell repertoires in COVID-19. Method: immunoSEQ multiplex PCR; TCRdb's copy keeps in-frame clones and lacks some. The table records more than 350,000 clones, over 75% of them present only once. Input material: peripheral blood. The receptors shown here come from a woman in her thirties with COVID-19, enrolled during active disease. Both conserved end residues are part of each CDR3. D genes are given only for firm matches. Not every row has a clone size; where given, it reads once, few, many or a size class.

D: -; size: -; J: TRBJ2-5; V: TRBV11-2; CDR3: CASSLDRQVGTQYF; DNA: TGTGCCAGCAGCTTAGACCGGCAGGTTGGGACCCAGTACTTC
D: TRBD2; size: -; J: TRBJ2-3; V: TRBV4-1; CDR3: CASTLKAGGTDTQYF; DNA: TGCGCCAGCACCCTTAAAGCGGGAGGGACAGATACGCAGTATTTT
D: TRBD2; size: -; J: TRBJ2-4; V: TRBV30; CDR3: CAWSRLAGGGIQYF; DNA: TGTGCCTGGTCCAGACTAGCGGGAGGGGGCATTCAGTACTTC
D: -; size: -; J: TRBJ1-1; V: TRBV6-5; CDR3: CASGNANTEAFF; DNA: TGTGCCAGCGGCAACGCTAACACTGAAGCTTTCTTT
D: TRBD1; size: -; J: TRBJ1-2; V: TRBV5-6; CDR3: CASTQTGANYGYTF; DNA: TGTGCCAGCACCCAGACAGGGGCTAACTATGGCTACACCTTC
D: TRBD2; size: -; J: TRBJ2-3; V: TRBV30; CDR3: CASGASGSTDTQYF; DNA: TGTGCCAGCGGGGCTAGCGGGAGTACAGATACGCAGTATTTT
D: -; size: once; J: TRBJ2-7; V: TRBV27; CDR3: CASRLARETPYEQYF; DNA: TGTGCCAGCAGATTAGCGCGGGAAACTCCCTACGAGCAGTACTTC
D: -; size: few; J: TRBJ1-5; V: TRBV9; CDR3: CASSASLSSNQPQHF; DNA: TGTGCCAGCAGCGCGTCCCTGAGTAGCAATCAGCCCCAGCATTTT
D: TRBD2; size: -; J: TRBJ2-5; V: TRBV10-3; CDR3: CAIGLAGDGETQYF; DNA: TGTGCCATAGGACTAGCGGGAGATGGGGAGACCCAGTACTTC
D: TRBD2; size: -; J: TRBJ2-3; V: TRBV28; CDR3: CASSNSGNEDTQYF; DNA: TGTGCCAGCAGTAATAGCGGGAATGAAGATACGCAGTATTTT
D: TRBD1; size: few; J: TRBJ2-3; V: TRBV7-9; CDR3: CASSPGQGHTDTQYF; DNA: TGTGCCAGCAGCCCAGGACAGGGCCACACAGATACGCAGTATTTT
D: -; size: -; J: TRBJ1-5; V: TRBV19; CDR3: CASSPGGFNQPQHF; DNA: TGTGCCAGTAGTCCGGGGGGATTCAATCAGCCCCAGCATTTT
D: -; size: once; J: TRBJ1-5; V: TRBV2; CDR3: CASSESWVGDQPQHF; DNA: TGTGCCAGCAGTGAAAGCTGGGTCGGGGATCAGCCCCAGCATTTT
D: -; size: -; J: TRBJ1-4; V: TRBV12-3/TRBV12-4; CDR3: CASSLDSDEKLFF; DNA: TGTGCCAGCAGTTTAGACAGTGATGAAAAACTGTTTTTT
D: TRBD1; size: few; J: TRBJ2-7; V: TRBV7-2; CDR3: CASSFFTGAVGEQYF; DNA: TGTGCCAGCAGCTTTTTTACAGGGGCCGTTGGCGAGCAGTACTTC
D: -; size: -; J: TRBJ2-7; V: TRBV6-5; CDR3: CASRAGAFYEQYF; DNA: TGTGCCAGCAGGGCGGGGGCGTTCTACGAGCAGTACTTC
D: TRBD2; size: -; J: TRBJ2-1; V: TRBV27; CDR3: CASSLLGLAGWKGYNEQFF; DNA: TGTGCCAGCAGTTTACTGGGACTAGCGGGATGGAAAGGCTACAATGAGCAGTTCTTC
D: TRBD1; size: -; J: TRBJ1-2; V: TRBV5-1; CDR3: CASSPRDSAFYGYTF; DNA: TGCGCCAGCAGCCCCCGGGACAGCGCCTTCTATGGCTACACCTTC
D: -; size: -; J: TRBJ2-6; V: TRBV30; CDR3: CAWSGRVTGANVLTF; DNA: TGTGCCTGGAGTGGCAGGGTTACTGGGGCCAACGTCCTGACTTTC
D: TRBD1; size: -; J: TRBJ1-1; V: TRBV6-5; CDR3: CASNLPGGPTEAFF; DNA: TGTGCCAGCAACCTGCCAGGGGGCCCCACTGAAGCTTTCTTT
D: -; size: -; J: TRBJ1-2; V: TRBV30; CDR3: CAWRVFRGNYGYTF; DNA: TGTGCCTGGAGAGTATTTAGGGGTAACTATGGCTACACCTTC
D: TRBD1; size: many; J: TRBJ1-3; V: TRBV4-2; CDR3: CASSQGDRDSGNTIYF; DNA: TGTGCCAGCAGCCAAGGGGACAGGGACTCTGGAAACACCATATATTTT
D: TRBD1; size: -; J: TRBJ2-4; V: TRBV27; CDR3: CASSLYPGTVGIQYF; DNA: TGTGCCAGCAGTTTATACCCCGGGACAGTGGGCATTCAGTACTTC
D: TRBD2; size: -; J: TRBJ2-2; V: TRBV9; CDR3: CASSVGTLAENTGELFF; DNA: TGTGCCAGCAGCGTAGGGACCCTAGCGGAGAACACCGGGGAGCTGTTTTTT
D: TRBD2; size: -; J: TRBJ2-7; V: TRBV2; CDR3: CASGGGGGTYEQYF; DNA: TGTGCCAGCGGGGGGGGTGGAGGGACCTACGAGCAGTACTTC
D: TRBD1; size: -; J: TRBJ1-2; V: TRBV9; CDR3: CASSVGWTGGYGGYTF; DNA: TGTGCCAGCAGCGTAGGATGGACAGGGGGCTATGGTGGCTACACCTTC
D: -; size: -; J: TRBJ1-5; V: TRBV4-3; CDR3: CASSQDHRQPQHF; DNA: TGCGCCAGCAGCCAAGATCACAGGCAGCCCCAGCATTTT
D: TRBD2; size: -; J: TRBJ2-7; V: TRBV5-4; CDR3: CASSLASAGGGEQYF; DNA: TGTGCCAGCAGCTTGGCCTCAGCGGGAGGAGGCGAGCAGTACTTC
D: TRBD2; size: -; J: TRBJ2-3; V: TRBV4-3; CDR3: CASSQLAGGDTDTQYF; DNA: TGCGCCAGCAGCCAACTAGCGGGAGGTGACACAGATACGCAGTATTTT
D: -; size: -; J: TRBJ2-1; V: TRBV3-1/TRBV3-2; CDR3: CASLGGAKNEQFF; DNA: TGTGCCAGCCTGGGCGGGGCCAAGAATGAGCAGTTCTTC
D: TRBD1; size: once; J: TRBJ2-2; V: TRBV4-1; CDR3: CASSQPPGQGSLENTGELFF; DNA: TGCGCCAGCAGCCAACCGCCGGGACAGGGATCGTTGGAAAACACCGGGGAGCTGTTTTTT
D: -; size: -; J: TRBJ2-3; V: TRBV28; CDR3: CASSLGGAGGRDTQYF; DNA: TGTGCCAGCAGTTTAGGCGGGGCAGGTGGAAGAGATACGCAGTATTTT
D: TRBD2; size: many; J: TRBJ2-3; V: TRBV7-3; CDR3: CASSLMREMGTDTQYF; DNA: TGTGCCAGCAGCTTAATGCGGGAGATGGGCACAGATACGCAGTATTTT
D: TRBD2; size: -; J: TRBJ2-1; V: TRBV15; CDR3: CATSRDLLAGNNEQFF; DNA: TGTGCCACCAGCAGAGATTTACTAGCGGGAAACAATGAGCAGTTCTTC
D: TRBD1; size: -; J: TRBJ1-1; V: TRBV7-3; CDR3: CASSSGQGPNTEAFF; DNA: TGTGCCAGCAGCTCCGGACAGGGCCCGAACACTGAAGCTTTCTTT
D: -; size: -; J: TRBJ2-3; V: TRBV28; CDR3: CASSFSLALTDTQYF; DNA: TGTGCCAGCAGTTTCAGTTTAGCGCTCACAGATACGCAGTATTTT
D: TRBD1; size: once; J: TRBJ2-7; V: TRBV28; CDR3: CASSLGTGGYEQYF; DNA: TGTGCCAGCAGTTTGGGGACAGGGGGCTACGAGCAGTACTTC
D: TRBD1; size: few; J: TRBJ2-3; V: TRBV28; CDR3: CASSLGTGHTDTQYF; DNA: TGTGCCAGCAGTTTGGGGACAGGGCACACAGATACGCAGTATTTT
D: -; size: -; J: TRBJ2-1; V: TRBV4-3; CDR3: CASSQDFLEPYNEQFF; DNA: TGCGCCAGCAGCCAAGATTTCCTAGAACCCTACAATGAGCAGTTCTTC
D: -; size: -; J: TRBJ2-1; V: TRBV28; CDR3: CASTRDSAPYNEQFF; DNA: TGTGCCAGCACTCGGGATTCGGCCCCCTACAATGAGCAGTTCTTC
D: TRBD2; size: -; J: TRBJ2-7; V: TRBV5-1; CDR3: CASHSAGGHYEQYF; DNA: TGCGCCAGCCACTCGGCGGGAGGCCACTACGAGCAGTACTTC
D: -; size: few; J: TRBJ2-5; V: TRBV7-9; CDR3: CASRPRAGGETQYF; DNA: TGTGCCAGCAGACCCCGAGCTGGGGGGGAGACCCAGTACTTC
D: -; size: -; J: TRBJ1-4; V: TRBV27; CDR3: CASSFSLPGVSEKLFF; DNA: TGTGCCAGCAGTTTTTCCCTACCCGGGGTATCCGAAAAACTGTTTTTT
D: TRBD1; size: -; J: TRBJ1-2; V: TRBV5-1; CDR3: CASSDRDRGPLRYGYTF; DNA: TGCGCCAGCAGCGACCGGGACAGGGGGCCCCTAAGGTATGGCTACACCTTC
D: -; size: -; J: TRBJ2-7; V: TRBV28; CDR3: CASSLGRSYEQYF; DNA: TGTGCCAGCAGTTTAGGCAGGTCCTACGAGCAGTACTTC
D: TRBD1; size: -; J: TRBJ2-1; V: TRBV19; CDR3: CASKPGQGFFGEQFF; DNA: TGTGCCAGTAAACCGGGACAGGGATTCTTTGGTGAGCAGTTCTTC
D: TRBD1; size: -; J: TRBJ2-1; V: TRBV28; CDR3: CASSDGSGGEEGEQFF; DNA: TGTGCCAGCAGTGATGGCTCAGGGGGCGAGGAGGGAGAGCAGTTCTTC
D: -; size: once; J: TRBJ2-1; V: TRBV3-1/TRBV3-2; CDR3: CASSQAETKPLQFF; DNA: TGTGCCAGCAGCCAAGCCGAGACTAAGCCCTTGCAGTTCTTC
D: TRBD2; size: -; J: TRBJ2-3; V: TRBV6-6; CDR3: CASSPITSGVTNTQYF; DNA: TGTGCCAGCAGCCCCATCACAAGCGGGGTCACAAATACGCAGTATTTT
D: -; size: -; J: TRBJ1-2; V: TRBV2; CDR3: CASNTRVVSGYTF; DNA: TGTGCCAGCAATACCAGGGTTGTCAGTGGCTACACCTTC
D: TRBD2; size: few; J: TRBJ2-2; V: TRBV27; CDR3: CASSLSKGLALRGAGELFF; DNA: TGTGCCAGCAGTTTATCGAAGGGACTAGCACTGCGGGGGGCCGGGGAGCTGTTTTTT
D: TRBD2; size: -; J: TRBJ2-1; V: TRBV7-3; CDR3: CASSLSSGGTYNEQFF; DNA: TGTGCCAGCAGCTTATCTAGCGGGGGAACCTACAATGAGCAGTTCTTC
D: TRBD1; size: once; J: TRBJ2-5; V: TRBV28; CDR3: CASSSYRRTGSETQYF; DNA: TGTGCCAGCAGTTCTTACCGTCGGACAGGGTCAGAGACCCAGTACTTC
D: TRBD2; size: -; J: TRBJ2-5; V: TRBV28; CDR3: CASSWPSGRAVFQETQYF; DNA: TGTGCCAGCAGTTGGCCTAGCGGGAGGGCCGTGTTCCAAGAGACCCAGTACTTC
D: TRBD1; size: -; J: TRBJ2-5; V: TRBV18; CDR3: CASSPRGTGGETQYF; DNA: TGTGCCAGCTCACCACGCGGGACAGGGGGAGAGACCCAGTACTTC
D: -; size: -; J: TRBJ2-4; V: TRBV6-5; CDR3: CASSSGQAKNIQYF; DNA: TGTGCCAGCAGTTCCGGACAAGCCAAAAACATTCAGTACTTC
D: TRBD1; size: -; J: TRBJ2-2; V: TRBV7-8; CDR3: CASSLQGSNTGELFF; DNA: TGTGCCAGCAGCCTACAGGGGTCGAACACCGGGGAGCTGTTTTTT
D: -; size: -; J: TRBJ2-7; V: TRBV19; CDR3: CASSIANAPGTYEQYF; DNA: TGTGCCAGTAGTATAGCAAACGCGCCCGGGACCTACGAGCAGTACTTC
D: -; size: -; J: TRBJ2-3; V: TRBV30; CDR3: CAWSPLRAGGTDTQYF; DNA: TGTGCCTGGAGTCCCCTCCGGGCAGGGGGCACAGATACGCAGTATTTT